The sequence of this T cell receptor (beta chain) was determined in a study of chemoradiotherapy in HPV16-positive cancers (dated by TCRdb to the early 2020s). At the level of the whole study: Candidate HPV-specific T-cell clones and common TCR motifs were defined by functional T-cell assays performed on cells from a couple of HPV16-positive patients. The candidate HPV-specific TCRs and motifs were subsequently tracked in TCR repertoires obtained from approximately 86 patients with HPV-related cancers. Whether T-cell immunity against the HPV oncoproteins E6 and E7 changes during chemoradiotherapy and whether survival is affected by this immunity were examined in the study.

Repertoires were sampled repeatedly over the course of chemoradiotherapy, so clonal expansion could be followed in the tumor microenvironment. Unmatched junction bases come to 6, with V trimmed by 1 base and J by 6 bases. From its cysteine to its phenylalanine, the CDR3 spans 15 amino acids. Only the CDR3 DNA stays, 45 bases, in frame from base 1. The germline V gene provides CDR1 SNHLY and CDR2 FYNNEI. As to this clone: The antigen it recognizes is unknown. The sample holds no much larger clone one base away, and base qualities are not on file. Distinct nucleotide sequences in the sample also encode this CDR3.

Here is what the overall study found, with its caveats: Improved recurrence-free survival in HPV16-positive patients was associated with expansion of HPV-responsive T cells during chemoradiotherapy. Expansion of candidate HPV-specific clones and E7-related TCR motifs was observed in the tumor microenvironment during treatment, whereas no such expansion was observed for non-HPV-specific T cells. The survival association was reported for HPV16-positive patients, and the functional definition of HPV-specific T cells was derived from only two HPV16-positive patients.

Library preparation was by the immunoSEQ multiplex PCR assay. TCRdb's version of the immuneACCESS table is confined to in-frame rearrangements and falls short of the full clone set. An unresolved V gene accounts for under half of the shortfall where checked; the remainder is of unknown origin. The sample table holds roughly 1,200 clones, of which approximately 89% were seen once. Clones ranked in the top ten supply around 5.3% of the sample. Sequenced here: tumor tissue, sampled from a patient who underwent chemoradiotherapy. The rearranged segments are TRBV2 and TRBJ1-5, with 7 bases matching TRBD1. The TCR comes from a human donor with HPV-associated anogenital cancer. The nucleotide sequence reads as follows: TGTGCCAGCAGTGAAGGAGGGGGCGGGGGTCAGCCCCAGCATTTT. Its product reads: CASSEGGGGGQPQHF.